This T cell receptor beta chain stems from a study of response to subunit inactivated influenza vaccine (dated by TCRdb to about 2018). In terms of the full investigation: Deep quantitative T cell receptor repertoire profiling was used in the study to track responses to a trivalent subunit inactivated influenza vaccine.

The research as a whole found: According to the authors, only a limited number of new T cells may be recruited by each seasonal influenza vaccination.

Clipping removes 2 bases from V and 5 bases from J, with 3 as the unmatched junction base count. From its cysteine to its phenylalanine, the CDR3 spans 14 amino acids. Only the CDR3 part of the read is kept: 42 bases, read in frame from the first base. CDR1 and CDR2, looked up from the germline V gene, are SGDLS and YYNGEE. The library came from RT-PCR. Data came from an Illumina HiSeq 2500. TCRdb itself trimmed the public reads at Q25 with fastp, ran MiXCR and retained productive beta chains. Each record represents a unique CDR3 protein, reported with the most common genes and DNA among its rows. The sample profile shows about 540,000 distinct CDR3 sequences; around a quarter of them were found once. The top ten clones comprise around 2.8% of the sample. In this sample, this clonotype turned up a few times. No cognate antigen has been identified for it. No base qualities exist here, and no much larger clone lies one base off it.

This sample was also put to use in a study of T cells expressing NK-cell markers. In that second paper, the authors write: 5'RACE template switching, by which a universal primer site and unique molecular identifiers were added, was used to make TCR beta cDNA libraries. Eight donors provided sorted CD3+CD56+NKG2C+, CD3+CD56+NKG2C- and CD3+CD56-NKG2C+ T-cell subsets, whose TCR beta-chain repertoires were profiled. Among the eight sequenced donors, only one was HCMV-seronegative, while the other seven were HCMV-seropositive. In several experiments an anti-gammadeltaTCR antibody was added to restrict sorting to alphabetaTCR-expressing T cells. For six donors, the dominant CD3+CD56+NKG2C+ clonotypes were among the top 10 CD8+ clonotypes and accounted for roughly 1.0-8% of CD8+ T cells. Those dominant clonotypes were again the most abundant among CD3+CD56-NKG2C+ cells in four donors, at about 25-65%. Whether the expanded NKG2C-expressing T cell clones were specific for HCMV antigens was left unclear. Randomly selected healthy volunteers, three men and five women, were used as the eight sequenced donors. HCMV-specific IgG was detected in serum with a commercial ELISA kit to determine HCMV serostatus. Ficoll density gradient centrifugation was used to isolate peripheral blood mononuclear cells from blood. Using Miltenyi isolation kits, CD4+ and CD8+ T cells were isolated from PBMC through magnetic immunoseparation. Priming for cDNA synthesis came from the TCR beta constant segment, and two successive PCR amplification steps followed. Libraries were sequenced as 2 x 150 bp reads on Illumina HiSeq 2000/2500, MiSeq or NextSeq. MIGEC was used to demultiplex reads and group reads by UMI, and MiTCR was used to assemble and quantify clonotypes. Only TCR cDNA sequences supported by at least two reads were kept to exclude erroneous sequences. Downstream repertoire analysis used the tcR package, and clonotypes were matched across fractions by CDR3 nucleotide sequence plus V segment. Antigen specificity was annotated against VDJdb with VDJmatch, allowing one amino acid substitution in CDR3.

This receptor was identified in a man in his forties or fifties who received an inactivated influenza vaccine. Donor details come from another sample of the same person, matched by shared clones. The sequence is built from TRBV9 and TRBJ2-5, with 10 junctional bases fitting TRBD1. The material sequenced was CD4+ T cells sorted from PBMCs, taken roughly 12 days after vaccination. DNA sequence: TGTGCCAGCAGCGTGACAGGGGGCTCGGAGACCCAGTACTTC. The resulting protein is CASSVTGGSETQYF. Outside the CDR3, residues come from the reference TRBV9 and TRBJ2-5 proteins, so the full variable domain is: DSGVTQTPKHLITATGQRVTLRCSPRSGDLSVYWYQQSLDQGLQFLIQYYNGEERAKGNILERFSAQQFPDLHSELNLSSLELGDSALYFCASSVTGGSETQYFGPGTRLLVL.